The 30 T cell receptor beta chains below were found in one sample sequenced in a study of human T cells and chemical hapten exposure. Unique molecular identifiers were attached to individual cDNA molecules within the library. TCRdb re-derived calls from the reads in MiXCR, one entry per CDR3 protein. The repertoire includes roughly 620 distinct CDR3 sequences, almost 70% of them detected once, and under 8.5% sits in the top ten. The treatment here: therapeutic diphenylcyclopropenone sensitization with weekly scalp DPC. This specimen consisted of whole blood, obtained before DPC sensitization or 2, 6, or about 24 weeks after (not recorded which). These receptors originate from an adult with alopecia areata. Some clones in this sample may be carry-over from other donors' samples. This table probably holds off-target reads from a library built for another chain.

The chain is built from TRBV28 and TRBJ2-7; D gene ambiguous. Deletions cut 4 bases from V and 5 bases from J, with 12 bases between. This CDR3 has 13 amino acids. The germline V gene has CDR1 MDHEN and CDR2 SYDVKM. The CDR3: CASSSHVWDEQYF. The CDR3 DNA reads TGTGCCAGCAGTTCCCATGTGTGGGACGAGCAGTACTTC.

The chain uses TRBV9 and TRBJ2-3; 7 bases match TRBD1. This CDR3 has 16 residues. Germline V gives CDR1 SGDLS, CDR2 YYNGEE. After removal of 2 bases from V and 0 bases from J, the junction contained 6 bases not matched to a gene. For the CDR3, the DNA is TGTGCCAGCAGCGTGGGGACAGTTTCTAGCACAGATACGCAGTATTTT. It encodes CASSVGTVSSTDTQYF. Complete variable domain (other parts from reference TRBV9 and TRBJ2-3): DSGVTQTPKHLITATGQRVTLRCSPRSGDLSVYWYQQSLDQGLQFLIQYYNGEERAKGNILERFSAQQFPDLHSELNLSSLELGDSALYFCASSVGTVSSTDTQYFGPGTRLTVL.

This chain uses TRBV12-5 with TRBJ2-3; D gene uncertain. This CDR3 is 16 amino acids long. Trimming shortened V by 5 bases and J by 0 bases, and 15 bases separated the two germline ends. CDR1 is LGHNT and CDR2 is FRNRAP in the germline V gene. CDR3 nucleotides: TGTGCTAGTGGTACCATGATAGGAGCTAGCACAGATACGCAGTATTTT. Translating gives CASGTMIGASTDTQYF.

The V call is TRBV6-5, the J call TRBJ2-2; D not certain. From germline, CDR1 is MNHEY and CDR2 SVGAGI. This CDR3 has 14 residues. Trimming removed 2 bases at V and 3 bases at J, with 7 bases between. CDR3 DNA: TGTGCCAGCAGTTACGGGGTACACACCGGGGAGCTGTTTTTT. Protein: CASSYGVHTGELFF.

The chain has TRBV12-5 and TRBJ1-1; unclear D gene. Germline V gene sequence: CDR1 LGHNT, CDR2 FRNRAP. The CDR3 totals 13 residues. V lost 5 bases and J 1 base, leaving 8 bases between the germline ends. Written as DNA, the CDR3 is TGTGCTAGTGGTCCAGCTGGGAACACTGAAGCTTTCTTT. This codes for CASGPAGNTEAFF.

The V gene is TRBV6-6, the J gene TRBJ2-3; no definite D call. The CDR3 sequence is 11 residues long. V lost 5 bases to trimming and J lost 3 bases, with 3 bases between them. Germline assignment: CDR1 MNHNY and CDR2 SVGAGI (reference sequence). As DNA, the CDR3 is TGTGCCAGCAGTACGACAGATACGCAGTATTTT. Amino acids: CASSTTDTQYF.

The chain is built from TRBV6-1 and TRBJ1-6; D unclear. Germline CDR1 is MNHNS and CDR2 is SASEGT. The CDR3 is 13 amino acids. V lost 10 bases and J 4 bases, leaving 11 bases between the germline ends. The CDR3, as DNA: TGTGCCACCAGGACGGCGTATAATTCACCCCTCCACTTT. Translated, it gives CATRTAYNSPLHF.

The V gene is TRBV7-2, the J gene TRBJ2-7; D gene unclear. The V gene's germline CDR1 is SGHTA and CDR2 FQGNSA. Trimming pared 4 bases from V and 5 bases from J, leaving 9 bases between. CDR3 length: 12 amino acids. CDR3 sequence (DNA): TGTGCCAGCAGCTCCCCTTTTGACGAGCAGTACTTC. The encoded protein is CASSSPFDEQYF.

The chain has TRBV19 and TRBJ2-3, with no clear D. The germline V gene encodes CDR1 LNHDA and CDR2 SQIVND (reference sequence). The V end was cut by 3 bases, the J end by 0 bases, with 7 bases between. The CDR3 is 14 residues long. CDR3 coding DNA: TGTGCCAGTAGTATCAGATCGAGCACAGATACGCAGTATTTT. It yields the protein CASSIRSSTDTQYF.

V gene TRBV7-9 combines with J gene TRBJ2-2; D tentatively fits TRBD1 or TRBD2 (6 bases each). Trimming took 7 bases from V and 0 from J, leaving 18 bases between them. The length of the CDR3 is 17 residues. Germline-derived CDR1 and CDR2 are SEHNR and FQNEAQ (reference sequence). DNA of the CDR3: TGTGCCAGCACCATAGCTCGGGGGCGACCGAACACCGGGGAGCTGTTTTTT. Translation gives CASTIARGRPNTGELFF.

This clonotype was observed a few times. The J gene is TRBJ2-7, the V gene TRBV18; no firm D call. V was trimmed by 4 bases and J by 3 bases, leaving 7 bases between them. CDR1 KGHSH and CDR2 LQKENI come from the germline V gene. The CDR3 loop spans 12 amino acids. The DNA for the CDR3 is TGTGCCAGCTCACTCGGAATCTACGAGCAGTACTTC. This gives the protein CASSLGIYEQYF.

The CDR3 sequence: CASSVASGAKNIQYF. The DNA of the CDR3 is TGTGCCAGCAGCGTAGCAAGCGGGGCCAAAAACATTCAGTACTTC. J is TRBJ2-4 and V is TRBV9, with D possibly being TRBD2 (6 bases). The CDR3 totals 15 residues. The V and J ends lost 0 bases and 1 base respectively, with 8 bases between them. Germline V lookup: CDR1 SGDLS, CDR2 YYNGEE.

This chain links TRBV5-1 with TRBJ2-5; D is undetermined. V lost 1 base, J lost 1 base, and 5 bases lay in between. CDR1 and CDR2 from the germline V gene are SGHRS and YFSETQ. The CDR3 extends over 13 amino acids. CDR3 sequence: CASSLSAQETQYF. The CDR3 nucleotides are TGCGCCAGCAGCTTGTCGGCCCAAGAGACCCAGTACTTC.

This clonotype was counted between two and nine times. The chain recombines TRBV7-7 with TRBJ2-5; D perhaps matches TRBD2 (5 bases). This CDR3 comprises 13 residues. Per germline, CDR1 SSHAT and CDR2 FNYEAQ (reference sequence). The V end was cut by 3 bases, the J end by 5 bases, with 10 bases between. The CDR3 is CASSLFGLETQYF. In DNA, the CDR3 is TGTGCCAGCAGCTTGTTCGGACTCGAGACCCAGTACTTC.

The rearrangement joins TRBV4-3 to TRBJ2-3, with 14 nucleotides matching TRBD2. The germline CDR1 and CDR2 sequences are LGHNA and YSLEER. This CDR3 is built from 18 residues. Trimming removed 4 bases from V and 3 bases from J; junction bases left unmatched: 9. CDR3 in DNA: TGCGCCAGCAGCCCTGGGACTAGCGGGGGACGTGGGACAGATACGCAGTATTTT. It specifies CASSPGTSGGRGTDTQYF.

V gene TRBV13 combines with J gene TRBJ2-7; D remains unclear. V lost 5 bases to trimming and J lost 3 bases, with 14 bases between them. Germline V gene data show CDR1 as PRHDT and CDR2 as FYEKMQ (reference sequence). The CDR3 length is 14 residues. The CDR3 is CASSGRSTYYEQYF. The CDR3 DNA follows: TGTGCCAGCAGCGGCCGGTCGACATACTACGAGCAGTACTTC.

By share of the sample, this clonotype is hyperexpanded. This rearrangement joins TRBV21-1 to TRBJ2-7. TRBV21-1 is designated a pseudogene. This CDR3 is 12 amino acids long. The CDR3, as DNA: TGTGCCAGCAGCAAAGGTATCCCCGAGCAGTACTTC. Its translation is CASSKGIPEQYF.

The gene calls are TRBV4-2 and TRBJ1-2; weak D call: TRBD1 (5 bases). Germline values: CDR1 LGHNA, CDR2 YNFKEQ. V was pared by 3 bases and J by 1 base, with 12 bases between. The CDR3 is made up of 15 amino acids. The CDR3 DNA sequence: TGTGCCAGCAGCCAGCAGATCGACAGTAACTATGGCTACACCTTC. Its protein is CASSQQIDSNYGYTF.

The genes are TRBV4-3 and TRBJ2-1; 11 bases fit TRBD2. V shed 4 bases, J shed 4 bases, and the junction held 3 bases outside the gene matches. CDR1 and CDR2 (germline): LGHNA, YSLEER. The CDR3 sequence is 15 residues long. In DNA form, the CDR3 reads TGCGCCAGCAGCCCTCCTAGCGGGGGGTACAATGAGCAGTTCTTC. This encodes CASSPPSGGYNEQFF.

The V call is TRBV7-2, the J call TRBJ2-7, with 10 bases aligning to TRBD1. The V gene end was trimmed by 2 bases and the J gene end by 1 base; junction bases not matched to a gene: 5. The CDR3 has 16 amino acids. CDR1 and CDR2 (germline): SGHTA, FQGNSA. CDR3 protein: CASSLYGTGDSYEQYV. The CDR3 bases are TGTGCCAGCAGCTTATATGGGACAGGGGATTCCTACGAGCAGTACGTC.

The V call is TRBV28, the J call TRBJ1-1, with D hard to call. The ends were cut back, 3 bases at V and 3 bases at J, with 8 bases in the middle. The CDR3 is made up of 13 amino acids. CDR1 MDHEN and CDR2 SYDVKM come from the germline V gene. The CDR3 spells CASSLSSDTEAFF. CDR3 DNA sequence: TGTGCCAGCAGTTTGAGTTCGGACACTGAAGCTTTCTTT.

The chain carries TRBV6-5 and TRBJ1-5, with TRBD1 as a possible D gene (5 bases). The V and J ends lost 0 bases and 0 bases respectively, with 6 bases between them. CDR3 length: 15 residues. Per the germline V gene, CDR1 is MNHEY and CDR2 is SVGAGI. In nucleotides, the CDR3 is TGTGCCAGCAGTTACTCGAGGGGTAGCAATCAGCCCCAGCATTTT. This codes for CASSYSRGSNQPQHF.

The chain carries TRBV28 and TRBJ2-5; 10 bases line up with TRBD2. The germline gives CDR1 MDHEN, CDR2 SYDVKM. The CDR3 spans 14 residues. V lost 8 bases and J lost 1; bases outside the gene matches: 4. Here the CDR3 reads CASSSGGSQETQYF. The CDR3 DNA reads as TGTGCCAGCTCTAGCGGGGGAAGCCAAGAGACCCAGTACTTC.

The rearrangement links TRBV4-1 to TRBJ1-3; D is perhaps TRBD1 (5 bases). The germline gives CDR1 MGHRA, CDR2 YSYEKL. With 6 bases removed from V and 3 bases from J, the gap between germline ends came to 12 bases. The CDR3 runs to 14 residues. DNA of the CDR3: TGCGCCAGCAGTAGCGGGCAGGGTGGAAACACCATATATTTT. It specifies CASSSGQGGNTIYF.

A single count supports this clonotype. The chain uses TRBV19 and TRBJ2-2, with 10 bases matching TRBD2. This CDR3 region has 16 residues. Germline CDR1 and CDR2: LNHDA and SQIVND (reference sequence). J was trimmed by 3 bases and V by 5 bases; bases with no gene match: 6. The CDR3 DNA sequence: TGTGCCAGTAGTGGTCTAGCGGGGGATTACACCGGGGAGCTGTTTTTT. Protein sequence: CASSGLAGDYTGELFF.

This clonotype was counted between two and nine times. V usage is TRBV10-2 and J usage is TRBJ2-5; D might be TRBD1 or TRBD2, each matching 5 bases. Germline loops: CDR1 WSHSY, CDR2 SAAADI. V lost 5 bases, J lost 2 bases, and 9 bases lay in between. The CDR3 covers 13 residues. For the CDR3, the DNA is TGCGCCAGCAGTATCAGGGAGCAAGAGACCCAGTACTTC. It yields the protein CASSIREQETQYF.

This clonotype turned up a few times. V usage is TRBV13 and J usage is TRBJ1-1; 11 nucleotides agree with TRBD1. Losses at the gene ends were 5 bases for V and 7 bases for J; bases not matched to a gene: 6. Looked up from germline, CDR1 is PRHDT and CDR2 is FYEKMQ (reference sequence). CDR3 size: 14 residues. Written as DNA, the CDR3 is TGTGCCAGCAGCCTTGGGACAGGGGGATTTGAAGCTTTCTTT. It encodes CASSLGTGGFEAFF.

A few counts support this clonotype. The CDR3 loop is CSARDRSADGGETQYF. The CDR3 coding sequence is TGCAGTGCTAGAGATCGATCGGCGGACGGAGGGGAGACCCAGTACTTC. The chain is built from TRBV20-1 and TRBJ2-5; D is perhaps TRBD2 (6 bases). V was trimmed by 0 bases and J by 5 bases, leaving 19 bases between them. The V gene's germline CDR1 is DFQATT and CDR2 SNEGSKA (reference sequence). The CDR3 contains 16 residues.

V gene TRBV5-5 combines with J gene TRBJ1-2; D ambiguous. Trimming took off 0 bases at V and 5 bases at J, with 11 bases between the two ends. CDR3 size: 14 residues. From germline, CDR1 is SGHKS and CDR2 YYEKEE (reference sequence). The CDR3 coding sequence is TGTGCCAGCAGCTTGGTTCAGGCCGGGTATGGCTACACCTTC. This translates into CASSLVQAGYGYTF.

The rearrangement joins TRBV6-5 to TRBJ1-1, with D hard to call. There are 14 residues in the CDR3. Germline V CDR1 and CDR2: MNHEY, SVGAGI. V lost 2 bases to trimming and J lost 1 base, with 8 bases between them. In nucleotides, the CDR3 is TGTGCCAGCAGTTACCGTGAGCCGAACACTGAAGCTTTCTTT. As protein: CASSYREPNTEAFF.